Each of the 17 T cell receptor beta chains below was sequenced from the same sample in a study of blood T cell repertoires in COVID-19. Profiled with immunoSEQ multiplex PCR; TCRdb holds only in-frame clones, not every one. Of more than 200,000 clones detected, around 88% appear once; the ten largest clones hold over 1.1%. Sequencing was carried out using peripheral blood. All receptors come from an older man with acute or convalescent COVID-19.

The V and J genes are TRBV19 and TRBJ2-3; perhaps TRBD1 as D (6 bases). Germline V gene data show CDR1 as LNHDA and CDR2 as SQIVND (reference sequence). CDR3 length equals 14 residues. Trimming left V 3 bases short and J 2 bases short, with 9 bases between. The CDR3 coding sequence is TGTGCCAGTAGTATTGGACAGCTCACAGATACGCAGTATTTT. Its translation is CASSIGQLTDTQYF.

This clone was counted only a few times. The rearrangement links TRBV24-1 to TRBJ2-1; TRBD2 matches 7 bases. Losses at the gene ends were 5 bases for V and 8 bases for J; bases not matched to a gene: 8. Germline CDR1 reads KGHDR; CDR2 reads SFDVKD. The CDR3 covers 14 residues. Here the CDR3 DNA reads TGTGCCACCAGTGGCAGGGACTACGGCCATGAGCAGTTCTTC. Residues: CATSGRDYGHEQFF.

The V and J genes are TRBV7-8 and TRBJ2-1; a weak D match, TRBD1 (5 bases). The V and J ends lost 5 bases and 6 bases respectively, with 8 bases between them. Germline V gene sequence: CDR1 SGHVS, CDR2 FQNEAQ. This CDR3 spans 12 amino acids. CDR3 amino acids: CASSPQGNEQFF. CDR3 coding DNA: TGTGCCAGCAGCCCCCAGGGCAATGAGCAGTTCTTC.

This rearrangement joins TRBV10-3 to TRBJ1-1, with 11 bases that match TRBD1. Germline V gene data show CDR1 as ENHRY and CDR2 as SYGVKD. J gave up 5 bases and V 6 bases, and 5 bases lay outside the gene matches. This CDR3 region has 14 residues. The CDR3 here is CAIRGQGALTEAFF. CDR3 coding DNA: TGTGCCATCAGAGGACAGGGGGCGCTTACTGAAGCTTTCTTT.

The CDR3 spells CASSSDRTGPDTQYF. As DNA, the CDR3 is TGTGCCAGCAGCTCGGACAGGACGGGGCCAGATACGCAGTATTTT. J is TRBJ2-3 and V is TRBV7-9; 7 bases are shared with TRBD1. The ends lost 4 bases at V and 4 bases at J; junction bases unmatched: 8. Germline values: CDR1 SEHNR, CDR2 FQNEAQ (reference sequence). The CDR3 sequence is 15 residues long.

The chain is built from TRBV12-5 and TRBJ2-3, with D possibly being TRBD1 (6 bases). The CDR3 covers 15 residues. V was pared by 6 bases and J by 0 bases, with 13 bases between. Per the germline V gene, CDR1 is LGHNT and CDR2 is FRNRAP. The CDR3 reads CASGKGDTSTDTQYF. DNA for the CDR3: TGTGCTAGTGGAAAAGGGGACACTAGCACAGATACGCAGTATTTT.

This clone occurred once. The V call is TRBV3-1 (or the pseudogene TRBV3-2), the J call TRBJ1-5; perhaps TRBD1 as D (6 bases). Germline V gene lookup returns CDR1 LGHDT and CDR2 YNNKEL (reference sequence). The CDR3 loop spans 18 amino acids. Trimming pared 1 base from V and 0 bases from J, leaving 16 bases between. Here the CDR3 DNA reads TGTGCCAGCAGCCAAGGGACAGATGGCATGAATAGCAATCAGCCCCAGCATTTT. Translating it yields CASSQGTDGMNSNQPQHF.

The chain combines TRBV6-6 with TRBJ2-3; TRBD2 matches 10 bases. The CDR3 is 16 residues long. Trimming removed 4 bases from V and 4 bases from J; junction bases left unmatched: 8. CDR1 is MNHNY, CDR2 SVGAGI, per germline (reference sequence). The CDR3 spells CASSSTAGGLSDTQYF. CDR3 DNA: TGTGCCAGCAGTTCAACAGCGGGGGGGCTGTCAGATACGCAGTATTTT.

This chain links TRBV2 with TRBJ2-5; no definite D call. CDR3 length: 12 amino acids. Between the trimmed V and J ends, which lost 1 base and 9 bases, there was a span of 9 bases. Germline V gene sequence: CDR1 SNHLY, CDR2 FYNNEI. The CDR3 reads CASSEGFAAQYF. CDR3 sequence (DNA): TGTGCCAGCAGTGAAGGGTTTGCGGCCCAGTACTTC.

J is TRBJ1-6 and V is TRBV7-8; maybe TRBD1 (5 bases). Per germline, CDR1 SGHVS and CDR2 FQNEAQ. The CDR3 covers 15 residues. V was clipped by 5 bases and J by 7 bases, with 15 bases between them. CDR3 nucleotides: TGTGCCAGCAGCCACCGGGACTTGCCAAATTCACCCCTCCACTTT. Translated, it gives CASSHRDLPNSPLHF.

The chain is built from TRBV7-2 and TRBJ2-5; 7 nucleotides line up with TRBD1. This CDR3 is 15 amino acids long. Germline V gives CDR1 SGHTA, CDR2 FQGNSA. After removal of 1 base from V and 2 bases from J, the junction contained 4 bases not matched to a gene. The CDR3 protein is CASSLVQGIQETQYF. The CDR3 coding sequence is TGTGCCAGCAGCTTAGTACAGGGGATACAAGAGACCCAGTACTTC.

The V gene is TRBV11-3, the J gene TRBJ1-5; possibly TRBD1 for D (5 bases). CDR3 length equals 14 residues. V lost 4 bases to trimming and J lost 7 bases, with 14 bases between them. Germline CDR1 reads SGHNT; CDR2 reads YENEEA. This chain's CDR3 is CASSSTTRGQPQHF. CDR3 in DNA: TGTGCCAGCAGCTCCACTACCCGGGGGCAGCCCCAGCATTTT. Variable domain in full (rest from reference TRBV11-3 and TRBJ1-5): EAGVVQSPRYKIIEKKQPVAFWCNPISGHNTLYWYLQNLGQGPELLIRYENEEAVDDSQLPKDRFSAERLKGVDSTLKIQPAELGDSAVYLCASSSTTRGQPQHFGDGTRLSIL.

J is TRBJ1-1 and V is TRBV6-5; D is uncertain. The CDR3 spans 14 residues. V was clipped by 6 bases and J by 0 bases, with 11 bases between them. The germline gives CDR1 MNHEY, CDR2 SVGAGI. CDR3 DNA sequence: TGTGCCAGCAGACAGACATTTGTGAACACTGAAGCTTTCTTT. Protein: CASRQTFVNTEAFF.

This rearrangement joins TRBV5-1 to TRBJ1-2; perhaps TRBD1 as D (6 bases). V was trimmed by 5 bases and J by 6 bases, leaving 14 bases between them. Germline-derived CDR1 and CDR2 are SGHRS and YFSETQ. There are 13 residues in the CDR3. The CDR3 loop reads CASRSLGADGYTF. The CDR3 coding sequence is TGCGCCAGCAGGAGTTTGGGGGCGGATGGCTACACCTTC. The full variable domain, completed using reference TRBV5-1 and TRBJ1-2, is KAGVTQTPRYLIKTRGQQVTLSCSPISGHRSVSWYQQTPGQGLQFLFEYFSETQRNKGNFPGRFSGRQFSNSRSEMNVSTLELGDSALYLCASRSLGADGYTFGSGTRLTVV.

The table lists this clone with a count of one. V usage is TRBV7-2 and J usage is TRBJ1-2; 11 nucleotides align to TRBD1. This CDR3 comprises 16 residues. Germline V gene lookup returns CDR1 SGHTA and CDR2 FQGNSA. V shed 2 bases and J 7 bases; nucleotides not matched to a gene: 9. The CDR3 DNA is TGTGCCAGCAGCTTAACCGCGGGACAGGGGGTAGGTGGCTACACCTTC. This gives the protein CASSLTAGQGVGGYTF.

This clone was recorded a few times. V gene TRBV11-3 combines with J gene TRBJ2-5, with D perhaps given as TRBD1 or TRBD2 (6 bases each). Trimming stripped 5 bases from V and 1 base from J, with 20 bases between. The CDR3 has 17 amino acids. Per germline, CDR1 SGHNT and CDR2 YENEEA. The CDR3 DNA is TGTGCCAGCAGCCTAGGGAGGATTTTAGGGGGCCAAGAGACCCAGTACTTC. As protein: CASSLGRILGGQETQYF.

V and J are TRBV25-1 and TRBJ2-3; 9 bases fit TRBD1. Germline CDR1 MGHDK, CDR2 SYGVNS. Trimming removed 4 bases from V and 1 base from J; junction bases left unmatched: 3. The CDR3 spans 15 residues. In DNA, the CDR3 is TGTGCCAGCAGTGCCCGGGACAGGGGCACAGATACGCAGTATTTT. As protein: CASSARDRGTDTQYF. The full variable domain, with the rest looked up from reference TRBV25-1 and TRBJ2-3, is EADIYQTPRYLVIGTGKKITLECSQTMGHDKMYWYQQDPGMELHLIHYSYGVNSTEKGDLSSESTVSRIRTEHFPLTLESARPSHTSQYLCASSARDRGTDTQYFGPGTRLTVL.